This TCR beta chain was recorded in a study of T cell changes during pregnancy in multiple sclerosis (dated by TCRdb to the late 2010s). Regarding the research as a whole: The study looked at changes in the T cell repertoire across pregnancy in women with multiple sclerosis.

Concerning this clone itself: There is no known antigen for this receptor. Base qualities are not recorded, but no much larger clone differs from it by a single base.

Receptors were amplified or captured by the immunoSEQ multiplex PCR assay. The table comes from immuneACCESS by way of TCRdb, which keeps in-frame sequences with V and J called. Part of the clones is missing from these tables; in studies checked, under half for an unresolved V gene and the rest for unknown reasons. The sample table shows 60,000 to 85,000 clones, and roughly 92% are seen once. The ten largest account for roughly 3.6% of the sample. CDR3 length: 12 amino acids, cysteine to phenylalanine. Just CDR3 DNA is preserved here, 36 bases in frame from base 1. CDR1 and CDR2, looked up from the germline V gene (reference sequence), are LNHNV and YYDKDF. V loses 1 base of germline sequence and J loses 4 bases, and the interval between the two ends is 5 bases.

The receptor was derived from a female donor in good health, enrolled as a control in a pregnancy study. Here the chain combines TRBV15 and TRBJ2-7; TRBD2 is possibly the D segment (5 matching bases). This specimen consisted of peripheral blood, obtained after pregnancy. The DNA reads TGTGCCACCAGCAGAGGAGGGTACGAGCAGTACTTC. Its protein is CATSRGGYEQYF.